A single sample is the source of the 12 T cell receptor beta chains below, sequenced in a study of beta chain features in type 1 diabetes (dated 2018 in TCRdb). The method was the immunoSEQ multiplex PCR assay. The entire amount of isolated RNA was reverse transcribed using the High Capacity cDNA Reverse Transcription Kit, so the sequenced TCRB transcripts were expressed ones. This is the immuneACCESS table as TCRdb keeps it, with only in-frame sequences that have V and J called. A part of the clones is gone; compared with another copy, unresolved V genes explain less than half, and the rest is unexplained. This sample is represented by fewer than 650,000 clones; 15% of them were singletons. The ten largest clones add up to about 0.086% of the sample. The sequencing input was naive CD4+ T cells from blood. What the cell subset or site label conveys for this sample: true naive CD4+ T cells. The receptors originated from a young man in good health.

This clone was seen a handful of times. V usage is TRBV6-6 and J usage is TRBJ2-7, with 10 bases identical to TRBD2. With 5 bases clipped from V and 3 bases from J, the junction kept 4 bases outside the gene matches. Germline CDR1 and CDR2: MNHNY and SVGAGI (reference sequence). CDR3 length: 14 amino acids. The CDR3 loop reads CASSRLAGVYEQYF. The CDR3 DNA reads TGTGCCAGCAGTCGGCTAGCGGGAGTCTACGAGCAGTACTTC.

This chain uses TRBV28 with TRBJ2-5; no definite D call. From germline, CDR1 is MDHEN and CDR2 SYDVKM. The CDR3 has 12 residues. Trimming cost V 6 bases and J 5 bases, with 10 bases left between them. The CDR3 reads CASRGFRETQYF. CDR3 nucleotide sequence: TGTGCCAGCAGGGGCTTTCGGGAGACCCAGTACTTC.

The V call is TRBV18, the J call TRBJ1-2; the D is unclear. Trimming took off 4 bases at V and 10 bases at J, with 1 base between the two ends. The CDR3 is made up of 8 amino acids. Germline CDR1 and CDR2: KGHSH and LQKENI. CDR3 sequence reads: CASSLYTF. The CDR3 bases are TGTGCCAGCTCACTCTACACCTTC.

In this sample, this clone turned up a few times. The rearrangement joins TRBV4-3 to TRBJ2-7; 9 positions agree with TRBD1. Trimming cost V 2 bases and J 6 bases; bases outside gene matches: 8. Germline values: CDR1 LGHNA, CDR2 YSLEER. This CDR3 has 15 residues. CDR3: CASSQRGQGTREQYF. The CDR3 region has the DNA TGCGCCAGCAGCCAAAGAGGACAGGGGACGCGCGAGCAGTACTTC.

The chain is built from TRBV19 and TRBJ2-3; D may match TRBD1 or TRBD2 (6 bases each). The CDR3 consists of 15 residues. Trimming pared 7 bases from V and 3 bases from J, leaving 17 bases between. Looked up from germline, CDR1 is LNHDA and CDR2 is SQIVND (reference sequence). CDR3 sequence: CASTGGSVGTDTQYF. The CDR3 DNA is TGTGCCAGTACCGGGGGCAGCGTAGGGACAGATACGCAGTATTTT.

This clone was observed a few times. The V and J genes are TRBV5-1 and TRBJ1-5, with unresolved D. CDR1 SGHRS and CDR2 YFSETQ come from the germline V gene. This CDR3 spans 13 amino acids. The V end lost 7 bases, the J end lost 3 bases, and 11 bases lay between the germline ends. CDR3 sequence (DNA): TGCGCCAGCCGCGCGGGCAACAATCAGCCCCAGCATTTT. Residues: CASRAGNNQPQHF.

V gene TRBV7-9 combines with J gene TRBJ1-5; D is unclear. The CDR3 extends over 15 amino acids. Germline V gene lookup returns CDR1 SEHNR and CDR2 FQNEAQ (reference sequence). Trimming took 5 bases from V and 0 from J, leaving 11 bases between them. CDR3 amino acids: CASSDETGSNQPQHF. DNA of the CDR3: TGTGCCAGCAGCGATGAGACGGGTAGCAATCAGCCCCAGCATTTT. The variable domain in full, completed from reference TRBV7-9 and TRBJ1-5, reads DTGVSQNPRHKITKRGQNVTFRCDPISEHNRLYWYRQTLGQGPEFLTYFQNEAQLEKSRLLSDRFSAERPKGSFSTLEIQRTEQGDSAMYLCASSDETGSNQPQHFGDGTRLSIL.

This chain uses TRBV7-3 with TRBJ1-2; D is possibly TRBD1 (6 bases). This CDR3 comprises 14 residues. V was pared by 7 bases and J by 8 bases, with 20 bases between. CDR1 SGHTA and CDR2 FQGTGA come from the germline V gene. CDR3 sequence: CASTPARGSGGYTF. DNA for the CDR3: TGTGCCAGCACCCCAGCGAGGGGGTCAGGCGGCTACACCTTC.

There are a few counts of this clone. The rearrangement uses TRBV7-2 and TRBJ1-5, with 8 nucleotides matching TRBD1. Germline assignment: CDR1 SGHTA and CDR2 FQGNSA. Unmatched junction bases numbered 4, after V lost 5 bases and J lost 4 bases. The CDR3 has 14 residues. The CDR3 bases are TGTGCCAGCAGCCTTCGGACAGGGAATCAGCCCCAGCATTTT. Protein sequence: CASSLRTGNQPQHF.

This chain connects TRBV5-4 to TRBJ1-4, with unresolved D. V was clipped by 4 bases and J by 0 bases, with 10 bases between them. The CDR3 spans 15 residues. Germline V gene data show CDR1 as SGHNT and CDR2 as YYREEE (reference sequence). The CDR3 DNA reads as TGTGCCAGCAGCCATGGGAGGGCAACTAATGAAAAACTGTTTTTT. Encoded protein: CASSHGRATNEKLFF.

V gene TRBV9 combines with J gene TRBJ2-5; D is uncertain. V lost 4 bases and J 1 base, leaving 14 bases between the germline ends. CDR1 is SGDLS and CDR2 is YYNGEE in the germline V gene. The CDR3 length is 15 residues. In DNA, the CDR3 is TGTGCCAGCAGCTCCCGTCACGGTCGCCAAGAGACCCAGTACTTC. Translation gives CASSSRHGRQETQYF.

Turning to this clone: Other DNA variants within this sample encode the same CDR3. This rearrangement joins TRBV7-9 to TRBJ1-3, with D possibly matching TRBD1 (6 bases). V lost 2 bases and J lost 3, with 8 bases in between. The germline V gene has CDR1 SEHNR and CDR2 FQNEAQ (reference sequence). This CDR3 spans 14 amino acids. As DNA, the CDR3 is TGTGCCAGCAGCTTACAGGGGAGTGGAAACACCATATATTTT. This gives the protein CASSLQGSGNTIYF.